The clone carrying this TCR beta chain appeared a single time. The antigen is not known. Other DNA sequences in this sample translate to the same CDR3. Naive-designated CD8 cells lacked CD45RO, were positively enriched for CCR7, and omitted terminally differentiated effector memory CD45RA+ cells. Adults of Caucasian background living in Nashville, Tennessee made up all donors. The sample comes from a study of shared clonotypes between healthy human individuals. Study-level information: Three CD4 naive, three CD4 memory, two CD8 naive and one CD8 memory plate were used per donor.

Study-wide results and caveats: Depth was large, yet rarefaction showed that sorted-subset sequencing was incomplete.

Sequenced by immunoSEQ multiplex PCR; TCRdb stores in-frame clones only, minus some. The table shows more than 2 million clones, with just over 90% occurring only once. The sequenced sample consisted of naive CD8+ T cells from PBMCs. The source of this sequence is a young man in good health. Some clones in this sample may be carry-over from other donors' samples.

The CDR3 DNA follows: TGTGCCAGCAGCTTCCCATCCTACGAGCAGTACTTC. Its protein product is CASSFPSYEQYF. The chain has TRBV11-2 and TRBJ2-7; D gene ambiguous. The V and J ends lost 3 bases and 1 base respectively, with 4 bases between them. Germline lookup yields CDR1 SGHAT and CDR2 FQNNGV. The CDR3 is made up of 12 amino acids. Supplemented by reference TRBV11-2 and TRBJ2-7, the full variable domain reads EAGVAQSPRYKIIEKRQSVAFWCNPISGHATLYWYQQILGQGPKLLIQFQNNGVVDDSQLPKDRFSAERLKGVDSTLKIQPAKLEDSAVYLCASSFPSYEQYFGPGTRLTVT.